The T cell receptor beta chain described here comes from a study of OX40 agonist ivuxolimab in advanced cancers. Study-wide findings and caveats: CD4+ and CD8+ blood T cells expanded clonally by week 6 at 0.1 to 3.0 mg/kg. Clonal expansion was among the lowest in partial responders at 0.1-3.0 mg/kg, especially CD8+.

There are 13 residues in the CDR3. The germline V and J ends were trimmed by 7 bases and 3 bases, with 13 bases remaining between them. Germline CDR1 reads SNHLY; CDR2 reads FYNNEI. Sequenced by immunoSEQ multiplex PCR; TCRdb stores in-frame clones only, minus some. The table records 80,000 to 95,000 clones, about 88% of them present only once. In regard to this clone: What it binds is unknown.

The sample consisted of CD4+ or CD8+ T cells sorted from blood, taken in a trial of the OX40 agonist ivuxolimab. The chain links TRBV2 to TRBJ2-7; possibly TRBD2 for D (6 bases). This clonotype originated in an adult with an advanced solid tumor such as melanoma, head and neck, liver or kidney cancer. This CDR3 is CASTRERSYEQYF. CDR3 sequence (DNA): TGTGCCAGCACACGGGAGAGAAGCTACGAGCAGTACTTC.